This T cell receptor beta chain was sequenced during a study of blood T cell repertoires in COVID-19. With V trimmed by 4 bases and J by 4 bases, 15 bases remained unmatched. This CDR3 is 17 amino acids long. Germline CDR1 and CDR2: SGDLS and YYNGEE. Study processing details: Nucleated cell counts were estimated from reference gene primer amplification. Profiled with immunoSEQ multiplex PCR; TCRdb holds only in-frame clones, not every one. V and J calls and clone size are given by that table; D and trimming were obtained from the DNA. This repertoire shows 150,000 or so clones, 84% found once; its top ten account for approximately 8%. Participant reports of clinical history set cohort assignment.

This TCR was sampled from a woman in her fifties or sixties who had recovered from COVID-19. Sequenced sample: PBMCs or T cells enriched from blood (not recorded which). The V gene is TRBV9, the J gene TRBJ2-3; TRBD1 agrees at 7 bases. The CDR3 DNA reads TGTGCCAGCAGCCCACGCCTAACGAGGGGGCCGGCAGATACGCAGTATTTT. Translated, it gives CASSPRLTRGPADTQYF. The full variable domain, completed using reference TRBV9 and TRBJ2-3, is DSGVTQTPKHLITATGQRVTLRCSPRSGDLSVYWYQQSLDQGLQFLIQYYNGEERAKGNILERFSAQQFPDLHSELNLSSLELGDSALYFCASSPRLTRGPADTQYFGPGTRLTVL.